The following is a T cell receptor (beta chain) sequence with its context. No cognate antigen has been identified for it. The input lacks base qualities; no much larger clone sits a single base away. The record originates from a study of shared clonotypes between healthy human individuals (TCRdb year 2020). Describing the broader study: The cohort included three men and two women between 18 and 49 years of age. For each donor, three plates each were used for CD4 naive and CD4 memory, two plates were used for CD8 naive, and one plate was used for CD8 memory. The study deeply sequenced blood TCR repertoires of several healthy adults to estimate repertoire size and the extent of clonotype sharing between individuals. Different laboratories and diverse techniques were used to prepare libraries and sequence TCR repertoires, to increase sequencing depth and limit assay-specific biases. Each donor's leukapheresis produced roughly between roughly 0.85 and 9.5 billion PBMCs. The study at large found these results: Higher generation probabilities were observed for clonotypes shared by all four sorted-subset donors than for non-shared clonotypes. Only blood was sampled, and tissue TCR repertoires likely differ from those in blood. Across a handful of donors, approximately 5% of naive CD4, around 3.5% of naive CD8, about 2.3% of memory CD4, and approximately 0.4% of memory CD8 clonotypes were shared. Because the study included only a small number of donors, the genetic and exposure-history diversity represented was limited. Naive subsets generally had larger estimated clonotype richness than memory subsets did. Pairwise subsampling indicated that sequencing depth was expected to affect the degree of clonotype sharing among donors. Even with the large sequencing depth, rarefaction of the sorted-subset datasets indicated that sequencing was incomplete.

V lost 0 bases and J lost 6 bases, and the count of bases not matched to a germline gene is 4. Taken from cysteine to phenylalanine, the CDR3 has 13 residues. The kept DNA is CDR3 alone, 39 bases in frame from the first base. Taken from the germline V gene, the CDR1 and CDR2 loops are SQVTM and ANQGSEA. TCR CDR3 regions were amplified from genomic DNA by multiplex PCR using the deep immunoSEQ assay. Genomic DNA extracted from each cell subset was distributed evenly over all wells of several immunoSEQ 96-well plates, and each plate served as one replicate. For sorted subsets, around 200 ng genomic DNA, equal to about 30,000 T cell genomes, was loaded into each replicate PCR. Purified libraries were measured with a Qubit 3.0 fluorometer, size-checked on a Bioanalyzer 2100, and measured again with the KAPA Library Quantification kit. Every immunoSEQ 96-well plate was sequenced on a separate single-read 150-cycle Illumina NextSeq 550 flow cell. The original pipeline was this. Because the immunoSEQ output included only junctional sequences and no quality scores, the filtering could not be the same as the filtering used for full-length reads. To assign V/J genes and CDR3, sequences were annotated against IMGT germline references using PyIR, a Python wrapper for IgBLAST v1.9. Reads were filtered out if the reads had weak V/J assignments (E-value above 1e-6), no CDR3, stop codons, out-of-frame junctions, or ambiguous translated residues. V3J clonotypes were defined by identical inferred V gene, J gene, and CDR3 amino acid sequence. The percentage overlap between two repertoires was calculated by dividing the number of shared unique clonotypes by the size of the smaller repertoire. Richness of each repertoire was evaluated using RTK rarefaction, the Chao1 estimator, and Recon v2.1 estimates of unobserved clonotypes. For all TCRbeta clonotypes obtained by the gDNA method from a few donors, generation probabilities were computed with OLGA. Imported from immuneACCESS, the table was reduced by TCRdb to in-frame sequences with V and J called. These copies leave out some clones; in studies compared against another copy, an unresolved V gene accounts for under half, and the cause of the remainder is not known. D and trimming were read from the DNA, whereas the V and J calls and clone size are those reported in that table. The sample table contains about 700,000 clones; only one count was recorded for around 92% of them. The leading ten clones occupy about 24% of the sample.

CD8 naive samples were obtained by positive selection for CCR7 among CD45RO-negative cells, yielding a CD45RA+CCR7+ population from which TemRA cells were excluded. Donors were healthy HIV-negative adults with no recently reported acute infections or vaccinations. All donors were Caucasian adults living in Nashville, Tennessee, USA. After blood collection by leukapheresis, PBMCs were isolated using Ficoll-Histopaque density gradient centrifugation and then cryopreserved in the vapor phase of liquid nitrogen. Analytical flow cytometry was used to check the purity and quantity of each magnetically sorted T cell population. From each sorted fraction, genomic DNA was isolated and quantified by UV absorbance on a Nanodrop 2000c.

The origin of this receptor is a man aged 25 to 40 in good health. Specimen: naive CD8+ T cells sorted from blood. The cell subset or site label here, explained by the study, means: CD45RA+CCR7+. Recombination connected TRBV29-1 to TRBJ1-2; the junction holds 7 bases that match TRBD1. The nucleotides read TGCAGCGTTGAAGATGACAGGGTAGATGGCTACACCTTC. It codes for CSVEDDRVDGYTF.